This T cell receptor (beta chain) was recovered during a study of beta chain features in type 1 diabetes. Broader study findings: With patients and controls alike, PCR might favor shorter templates to an equal degree. Among patients with Type 1 diabetes, TCRB CDR3s were moderately but significantly shorter in every one of the four CD4+ subsets. Compared to healthy donors, patients appeared to have naive, central memory and Treg TCRB repertoires that were more alike.

As regards this clone: Its specificity is unknown.

Sequencing targeted expressed TCRB transcripts, as all isolated RNA had been reverse transcribed. TCRdb's copy holds only in-frame clones and misses some; the assay was immunoSEQ multiplex PCR. Of around 340,000 clones in the sample, roughly a tenth were seen once. A single heparinised draw of approximately 100 mL on average was taken per donor. V lost 4 bases to trimming and J lost 4 bases; unmatched junction nucleotides: 10. The germline V gene encodes CDR1 SGHRS and CDR2 YFSETQ. The CDR3 has 15 residues. The sequenced sample consisted of central memory CD4+ T cells from blood. The receptor's source is a man aged 25 to 40 with type 1 diabetes. V usage is TRBV5-1 and J usage is TRBJ1-2, with 7 bases lining up with TRBD1. CDR3 protein: CASSHGTAGGYGYTF. DNA for the CDR3: TGCGCCAGCAGCCATGGGACAGCTGGTGGCTATGGCTACACCTTC. The whole variable domain, filled in from reference TRBV5-1 and TRBJ1-2, reads KAGVTQTPRYLIKTRGQQVTLSCSPISGHRSVSWYQQTPGQGLQFLFEYFSETQRNKGNFPGRFSGRQFSNSRSEMNVSTLELGDSALYLCASSHGTAGGYGYTFGSGTRLTVV.